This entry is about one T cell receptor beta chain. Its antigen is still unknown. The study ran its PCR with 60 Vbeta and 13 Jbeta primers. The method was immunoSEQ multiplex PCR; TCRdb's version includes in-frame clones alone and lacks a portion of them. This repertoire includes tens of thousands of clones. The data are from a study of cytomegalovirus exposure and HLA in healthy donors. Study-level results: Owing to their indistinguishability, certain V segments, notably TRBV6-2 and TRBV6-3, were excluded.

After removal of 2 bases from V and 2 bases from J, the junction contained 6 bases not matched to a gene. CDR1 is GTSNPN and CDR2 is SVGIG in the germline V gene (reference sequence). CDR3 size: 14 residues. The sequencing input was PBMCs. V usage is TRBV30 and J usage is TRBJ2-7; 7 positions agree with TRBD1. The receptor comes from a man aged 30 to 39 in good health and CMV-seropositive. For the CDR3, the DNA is TGTGCCTGGAGTAGAGGGGGCGGAGCCTACGAGCAGTACTTC. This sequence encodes CAWSRGGGAYEQYF.